These T cell receptor beta chains were read from a single sample in a study of shared clonotypes between healthy human individuals. Generated by immunoSEQ multiplex PCR, the TCRdb table keeps only in-frame clones and is missing some. This table has 600,000 to 700,000 clones, roughly 73% appearing once. Sequences were obtained from memory CD4+ T cells sorted from blood. The origin of the receptors is a woman younger than 45 in good health. The CDR3 runs from the conserved cysteine through the conserved F or W. A D gene is named only where the DNA matches it firmly. Some rows have no size entry. The others give once, few or many, or a class for an expanded clone.

TRBJ2-1	15	TRBD2	NA	TRBV5-1	CASSSASGAYNEQFF	TGCGCCAGCAGCTCGGCAAGCGGGGCCTACAATGAGCAGTTCTTC
TRBJ2-5	13	NA	NA	TRBV7-3	CASSFSPRETQYF	TGTGCCAGCAGCTTTTCCCCCCGAGAGACCCAGTACTTC
TRBJ2-3	12	NA	NA	TRBV28	CASTPTSRTQYF	TGTGCCAGCACCCCGACTAGTAGAACGCAGTATTTT
TRBJ2-1	14	NA	NA	TRBV19	CASSIQDGRNEQFF	TGTGCCAGTAGTATACAGGACGGACGCAATGAGCAGTTCTTC
TRBJ2-1	14	TRBD2	NA	TRBV19	CATTLSGRASEQFF	TGTGCCACCACCCTTAGCGGGAGGGCCTCTGAGCAGTTCTTC
TRBJ2-7	14	TRBD1	few	TRBV2	CASSEPRGPYEQYF	TGTGCCAGCAGTGAACCCAGGGGGCCCTACGAGCAGTACTTC
TRBJ2-7	13	TRBD1	NA	TRBV27	CASAGTGNYEQYF	TGTGCCAGCGCTGGGACAGGGAACTACGAGCAGTACTTC
TRBJ2-3	18	NA	NA	TRBV14	CASSPRGTGSFRGNTQYF	TGTGCCAGCAGCCCCCGCGGGACGGGATCGTTCAGGGGGAATACGCAGTATTTT
TRBJ2-1	12	NA	NA	TRBV10-3	CATGALYNEQFF	TGTGCCACCGGGGCCCTCTACAATGAGCAGTTCTTC
TRBJ2-2	15	NA	NA	TRBV10-2	CASRGGLVDTGELFF	TGCGCCAGCCGCGGCGGGCTAGTAGATACCGGGGAGCTGTTTTTT
TRBJ2-7	15	NA	NA	TRBV6-6	CASSSRPEWDYEQYF	TGTGCCAGCAGTTCTAGGCCCGAGTGGGACTACGAGCAGTACTTC
TRBJ1-4	14	NA	NA	TRBV28	CASSLMAESEKLFF	TGTGCCAGCAGTTTAATGGCGGAGAGTGAAAAACTGTTTTTT
TRBJ1-4	14	NA	NA	TRBV27	CASSLRPRGEKLFF	TGTGCCAGCAGTTTACGGCCCCGGGGTGAAAAACTGTTTTTT
TRBJ1-5	17	NA	NA	TRBV19	CASRYFGGGSSNQPQHF	TGTGCCAGTAGATACTTCGGGGGGGGCAGTAGCAATCAGCCCCAGCATTTT
TRBJ1-1	16	NA	NA	TRBV5-1	CASSSGGADRNTEAFF	TGCGCCAGCAGCTCGGGGGGCGCTGATAGGAACACTGAAGCTTTCTTT
TRBJ2-7	13	NA	NA	TRBV28	CASSSAGAYEQYF	TGTGCCAGCAGTTCAGCAGGGGCCTACGAGCAGTACTTC
TRBJ2-7	14	NA	NA	TRBV5-4	CASSLGDSRYEQYF	TGTGCCAGCAGCTTGGGGGACTCAAGATACGAGCAGTACTTC
TRBJ1-1	15	NA	NA	TRBV7-3	CASSLTGGRVTEAFF	TGTGCCAGCAGCTTAACAGGGGGTCGGGTCACTGAAGCTTTCTTT
TRBJ1-1	14	NA	NA	TRBV18	CASSPTGTDTEAFF	TGTGCCAGCTCACCCACGGGGACGGACACTGAAGCTTTCTTT
TRBJ2-1	13	TRBD1	NA	TRBV6-6	CASSRGTGDEQFF	TGTGCCAGCAGCCGAGGGACAGGGGATGAGCAGTTCTTC
TRBJ2-1	14	NA	NA	TRBV15	CATSRDLSGNEQFF	TGTGCCACCAGCAGAGATCTGAGCGGCAATGAGCAGTTCTTC
TRBJ2-7	15	NA	NA	TRBV18	CASSPPGRAVYEQYF	TGTGCCAGCTCACCACCGGGAAGGGCCGTCTACGAGCAGTACTTC
TRBJ1-5	16	NA	NA	TRBV28	CASSLPVRVRRLPQHF	TGTGCCAGCAGTTTGCCCGTTCGTGTGAGGCGGCTTCCCCAGCATTTT
TRBJ1-1	13	NA	NA	TRBV7-2	CASSPIWNTEAFF	TGTGCCAGCAGCCCCATTTGGAACACTGAAGCTTTCTTT
TRBJ2-5	14	TRBD1	NA	TRBV5-1	CASSSGQGRETQYF	TGCGCCAGCAGCTCGGGACAGGGCAGAGAGACCCAGTACTTC
TRBJ2-3	16	TRBD2	many	TRBV2	CASSERSSGSLDTQYF	TGTGCCAGCAGTGAAAGGTCTAGCGGGAGTTTAGATACGCAGTATTTT
TRBJ1-5	16	NA	NA	TRBV18	CASSPSRDGNNQPQHF	TGTGCCAGCTCACCATCCCGGGACGGAAACAATCAGCCCCAGCATTTT
TRBJ2-7	14	NA	NA	TRBV5-4	CASSLEASSYEQYF	TGTGCCAGCAGCTTGGAAGCTAGCTCCTACGAGCAGTACTTC
TRBJ2-3	13	NA	once	TRBV11-2	CASRGGGTDTQYF	TGTGCCAGCAGAGGTGGGGGCACAGATACGCAGTATTTT
TRBJ2-5	15	TRBD2	NA	TRBV27	CASSRLGGRTKTQYF	TGTGCCAGCAGCCGCCTCGGCGGGAGAACAAAGACCCAGTACTTC
TRBJ2-3	16	NA	NA	TRBV7-9	CASSADSGWDTDTQYF	TGTGCCAGCAGCGCCGACAGCGGGTGGGATACAGATACGCAGTATTTT
TRBJ2-7	11	NA	NA	TRBV2	CASMRVYEQYF	TGTGCCAGCATGAGGGTCTACGAGCAGTACTTC
TRBJ2-1	13	NA	few	TRBV2	CASSPPGDNEQFF	TGTGCCAGCAGTCCCCCGGGTGACAATGAGCAGTTCTTC
TRBJ2-5	15	TRBD2	NA	TRBV18	CASSPTSGATETQYF	TGTGCCAGCTCTCCGACTAGCGGTGCTACGGAGACCCAGTACTTC
TRBJ1-1	13	NA	many	TRBV30	CAWSAHRDSEAFF	TGTGCCTGGAGTGCACACAGGGATTCCGAAGCTTTCTTT
TRBJ1-4	16	TRBD1	NA	TRBV11-3	CASSLDQGGMNEKLFF	TGTGCCAGCAGCTTAGACCAGGGGGGAATGAATGAAAAACTGTTTTTT
TRBJ1-2	15	NA	NA	TRBV18	CASSPPGALNYGYTF	TGTGCCAGCTCCCCTCCAGGGGCCTTGAACTATGGCTACACCTTC
TRBJ2-7	15	TRBD1	few	TRBV28	CASSPFGTGVYEQYF	TGTGCCAGCAGTCCCTTTGGGACAGGGGTCTACGAGCAGTACTTC